This entry lists 16 T cell receptor beta chains sequenced from one sample in a study of blood T cell repertoires in COVID-19. The data were produced by immunoSEQ multiplex PCR, yet TCRdb's version contains in-frame clones alone and is incomplete. The sample yields about 260,000 clones, roughly 88% seen once. Input material: PBMCs or T cells enriched from blood (not recorded which). These receptors all stem from a woman aged 50 to 65 who had recovered from COVID-19.

The chain links TRBV28 to TRBJ2-7; TRBD1 matches 9 bases. The CDR3 has 12 residues. The germline V gene encodes CDR1 MDHEN and CDR2 SYDVKM. V gave up 5 bases and J gave up 10 bases; unmatched junction bases: 6. The chain's CDR3 is CASSQGQGSQYF. The CDR3 DNA reads as TGTGCCAGCAGTCAGGGACAGGGAAGTCAGTACTTC.

V is TRBV28 and J is TRBJ1-1; D unclear. Germline CDR1 reads MDHEN; CDR2 reads SYDVKM. The CDR3 is made up of 13 amino acids. V was cut by 7 bases and J by 1 base, with 10 bases left in between. CDR3 protein: CASTTGGNTEAFF. The CDR3 bases are TGTGCCAGCACCACGGGAGGGAACACTGAAGCTTTCTTT.

This chain joins TRBV4-3 and TRBJ1-6; no reliable D call. Deletions cut 1 base from V and 2 bases from J, with 9 bases between. Germline assignment: CDR1 LGHNA and CDR2 YSLEER. CDR3 length equals 16 residues. The CDR3 sequence: CASSQGRRTYNSPLHF. For the CDR3, the DNA is TGCGCCAGCAGCCAAGGGAGGCGGACCTATAATTCACCCCTCCACTTT.

V is TRBV6-1 and J is TRBJ2-5; 7 bases map to TRBD1. Germline CDR1 is MNHNS and CDR2 is SASEGT. There are 14 residues in the CDR3. V shed 3 bases and J 5 bases; nucleotides not matched to a gene: 6. Written as DNA, the CDR3 is TGTGCCAGCAGTGACCAAGGGGGCGCCGAGACCCAGTACTTC. As protein: CASSDQGGAETQYF.

This sequence joins TRBV9 and TRBJ2-4; 10 bases match TRBD1. The CDR3 totals 16 residues. Trimming removed 4 bases from V and 8 bases from J; junction bases left unmatched: 12. CDR1 and CDR2 (germline): SGDLS, YYNGEE. CDR3 protein: CASSFQMGQGKDIQYF. CDR3 coding DNA: TGTGCCAGCAGCTTCCAAATGGGACAGGGGAAGGACATTCAGTACTTC.

The V call is TRBV18, the J call TRBJ2-7; 8 bases line up with TRBD1. J lost 2 bases, V lost 3 bases, and 3 bases had no gene match. Germline values: CDR1 KGHSH, CDR2 LQKENI. The CDR3 is 14 amino acids. The CDR3 bases are TGTGCCAGCTCACCGACAGGGGTTACCTACGAGCAGTACTTC. This codes for CASSPTGVTYEQYF.

This clone was observed a single time. The V call is TRBV29-1, the J call TRBJ2-3, with 7 bases fitting TRBD1. The ends lost 7 bases at V and 0 bases at J; junction bases unmatched: 13. The CDR3 runs to 16 residues. Germline loops: CDR1 SQVTM, CDR2 ANQGSEA. Written as DNA, the CDR3 is TGCAGCGCCTCCGGGACAGCCGGCAAAAGCACAGATACGCAGTATTTT. Amino acid sequence: CSASGTAGKSTDTQYF.

V and J are TRBV19 and TRBJ1-2, with D possibly matching TRBD1 (6 bases). The CDR3 spans 16 residues. V was clipped by 3 bases and J by 0 bases, with 14 bases between them. Per the germline V gene, CDR1 is LNHDA and CDR2 is SQIVND (reference sequence). The CDR3 DNA reads as TGTGCCAGTAGTATGAACCGGGACATTTCTAACTATGGCTACACCTTC. This codes for CASSMNRDISNYGYTF.

The CDR3 coding sequence is TGTGCCAGCAGCCCCTGGGGCCCACAAGGATCTAATGAAAAACTGTTTTTT. It specifies CASSPWGPQGSNEKLFF. V is TRBV3-1 (or the pseudogene TRBV3-2) and J is TRBJ1-4, with a tentative D call TRBD1 (5 bases). The CDR3 spans 17 residues. V lost 4 bases, J lost 3 bases, and 18 bases lay in between. CDR1 is LGHDT and CDR2 is YNNKEL in the germline V gene (reference sequence).

The V gene is TRBV9, the J gene TRBJ2-1, with 7 bases aligning to TRBD2. With V trimmed by 0 bases and J by 2 bases, 2 bases remained unmatched. The CDR3 extends over 15 amino acids. Germline loops: CDR1 SGDLS, CDR2 YYNGEE. CDR3 DNA: TGTGCCAGCAGCGTAGGTCTAGCGGCCTACAATGAGCAGTTCTTC. Translating it yields CASSVGLAAYNEQFF.

V gene TRBV11-3 combines with J gene TRBJ2-1; 9 positions agree with TRBD1. Germline V CDR1 and CDR2: SGHNT, YENEEA. This CDR3 is 16 amino acids long. Trimming took 1 base from V and 7 from J; bases not matched to a gene: 8. CDR3 sequence (DNA): TGTGCCAGCAGCTTAGGCGTCGGACAGGGGACTAATGAGCAGTTCTTC. Encoded protein: CASSLGVGQGTNEQFF.

V usage is TRBV19 and J usage is TRBJ1-5; a possible D gene is TRBD1 (6 bases). The CDR3 has 15 residues. Trimming removed 2 bases at V and 4 bases at J, with 12 bases between. The germline V gene has CDR1 LNHDA and CDR2 SQIVND (reference sequence). DNA for the CDR3: TGTGCCAGTAGTATAATGGACGGACAGAATCAGCCCCAGCATTTT. This sequence encodes CASSIMDGQNQPQHF. The full variable domain, with the rest looked up from reference TRBV19 and TRBJ1-5, is DGGITQSPKYLFRKEGQNVTLSCEQNLNHDAMYWYRQDPGQGLRLIYYSQIVNDFQKGDIAEGYSVSREKKESFPLTVTSAQKNPTAFYLCASSIMDGQNQPQHFGDGTRLSIL.

The chain carries TRBV5-1 and TRBJ1-1; D is possibly TRBD1 (5 bases). CDR1 SGHRS and CDR2 YFSETQ come from the germline V gene. The CDR3 runs to 13 residues. Trimming cost V 2 bases and J 6 bases, with 11 bases left between them. The CDR3 loop reads CASSLTTESEAFF. CDR3 in DNA: TGCGCCAGCAGCTTAACGACAGAATCTGAAGCTTTCTTT.

The J gene is TRBJ1-2, the V gene TRBV2; TRBD1 aligns across 8 bases. This CDR3 is built from 14 residues. V lost 7 bases and J lost 2; bases outside the gene matches: 6. Germline lookup yields CDR1 SNHLY and CDR2 FYNNEI. CDR3 sequence (DNA): TGTGCCAGCACTAGACAGGGGCTGAACTATGGCTACACCTTC. It translates to CASTRQGLNYGYTF.

The rearrangement joins TRBV7-3 to TRBJ1-1; unclear D gene. Trimming removed 0 bases at V and 6 bases at J, with 11 bases between. Germline lookup yields CDR1 SGHTA and CDR2 FQGTGA. The CDR3 spans 14 residues. The CDR3 coding sequence is TGTGCCAGCAGCTTAACCCAAACTGCCGCTGAAGCTTTCTTT. It codes for CASSLTQTAAEAFF.

The V gene is TRBV18, the J gene TRBJ1-1; no definite D call. V lost 5 bases and J lost 3, with 13 bases in between. The germline V gene has CDR1 KGHSH and CDR2 LQKENI. The CDR3 is made up of 14 amino acids. The CDR3 protein is CASSIRSMDTEAFF. The DNA for the CDR3 is TGTGCCAGCTCAATTCGTAGTATGGACACTGAAGCTTTCTTT.